This entry is about one T cell receptor (beta chain). Antigen: not known. Libraries were prepared by immunoSEQ multiplex PCR; TCRdb keeps only in-frame clonotypes and omits some of them. The sample records 950,000 to 1,200,000 clones, about 72% being singletons. These data originate in a study of shared clonotypes between healthy human individuals. Study background: Serving as donors were two women and a few men, whose ages spanned 18 to 49. Each donor's CD8 memory used one plate, CD8 naive two, each CD4 subset three. Findings and limits, study-wide: Larger estimated richness was generally seen in naive subsets than in memory subsets. Researchers sampled only blood; tissue repertoires likely differ.

This CDR3 comprises 14 residues. With 6 bases clipped from V and 1 base from J, the junction kept 6 bases outside the gene matches. Germline assignment: CDR1 SGHRS and CDR2 YFSETQ. The clonotype originates from a man aged 18 to 30 in good health. Some clones in this sample may be carry-over from other donors' samples. Sequencing was done on a sample of memory CD4+ T cells from PBMCs. Specified subset: CD45RA-negative fraction. This chain joins TRBV5-1 and TRBJ1-1, with 7 positions matching TRBD1. The CDR3 region has the DNA TGCGCCAGCACAGGACAGGTCCCGAACACTGAAGCTTTCTTT. It specifies CASTGQVPNTEAFF.